This T cell receptor beta chain appears in the sequencing data of a study of blood T cell repertoires in COVID-19. Clones were read by immunoSEQ multiplex PCR, and TCRdb kept only the in-frame ones, dropping some. This table holds under 200,000 clones, about 83% found once. The V gene lost 0 bases and the J gene lost 2 bases, with 2 bases spanning the gap. This CDR3 has 12 residues. Germline CDR1 is KGHSH and CDR2 is LQKENI. The receptor was isolated from a man aged 40-49 years with acute COVID-19. V gene TRBV18 combines with J gene TRBJ2-7; D not certain. The sample comprised PBMCs or T cells enriched from blood (not recorded which). The CDR3 bases are TGTGCCAGCTCACCACCCACCTACGAGCAGTACTTC. It is translated as CASSPPTYEQYF.